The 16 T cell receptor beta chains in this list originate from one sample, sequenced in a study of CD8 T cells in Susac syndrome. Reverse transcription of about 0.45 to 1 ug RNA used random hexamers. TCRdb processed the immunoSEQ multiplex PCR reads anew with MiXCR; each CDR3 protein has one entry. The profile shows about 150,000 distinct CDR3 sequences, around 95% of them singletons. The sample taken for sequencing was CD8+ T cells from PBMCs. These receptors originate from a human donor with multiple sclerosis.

CDR3 residues: CASSQDFSSGANVLTF. Written as DNA, the CDR3 is TGTGCCAGCAGCCAAGATTTCAGCTCTGGGGCCAACGTCCTGACTTTC. The chain couples TRBV3-1 to TRBJ2-6; D unclear. Trimming took 0 bases from V and 0 from J, leaving 6 bases between them. Germline loops: CDR1 LGHDT, CDR2 YNNKEL (reference sequence). The CDR3 has 16 amino acids.

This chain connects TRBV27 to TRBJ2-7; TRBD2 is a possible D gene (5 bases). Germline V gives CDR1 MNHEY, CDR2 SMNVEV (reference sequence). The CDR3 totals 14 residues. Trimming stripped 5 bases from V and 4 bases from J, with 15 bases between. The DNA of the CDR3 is TGTGCCAGCAGTCCAGGAGGCTCTTATTACGAGCAGTACTTC. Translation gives CASSPGGSYYEQYF.

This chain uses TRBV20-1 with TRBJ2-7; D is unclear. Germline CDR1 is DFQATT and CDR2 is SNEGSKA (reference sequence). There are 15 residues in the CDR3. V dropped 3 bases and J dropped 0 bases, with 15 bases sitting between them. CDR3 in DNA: TGCAGTGCTAGTCCCGGCTTCCAAAACTCCTACGAGCAGTACTTC. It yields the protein CSASPGFQNSYEQYF.

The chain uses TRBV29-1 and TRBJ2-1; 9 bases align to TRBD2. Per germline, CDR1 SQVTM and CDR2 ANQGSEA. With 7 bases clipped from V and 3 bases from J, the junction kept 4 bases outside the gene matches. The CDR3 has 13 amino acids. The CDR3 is CSAAGGGYNEQFF. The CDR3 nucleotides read TGCAGCGCCGCGGGGGGGGGCTACAATGAGCAGTTCTTC.

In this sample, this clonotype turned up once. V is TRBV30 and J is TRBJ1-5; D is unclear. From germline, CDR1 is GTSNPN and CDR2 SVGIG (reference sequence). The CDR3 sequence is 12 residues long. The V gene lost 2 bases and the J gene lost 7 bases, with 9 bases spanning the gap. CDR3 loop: CAWSMSSQPQHF. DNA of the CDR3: TGTGCCTGGAGTATGTCGAGCCAGCCCCAGCATTTT.

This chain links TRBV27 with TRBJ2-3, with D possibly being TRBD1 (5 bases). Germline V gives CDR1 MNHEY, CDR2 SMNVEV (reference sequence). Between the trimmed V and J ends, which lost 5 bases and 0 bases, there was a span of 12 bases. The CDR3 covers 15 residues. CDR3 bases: TGTGCCAGCAGTATTTTCCAGGGTAGCACAGATACGCAGTATTTT. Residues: CASSIFQGSTDTQYF.

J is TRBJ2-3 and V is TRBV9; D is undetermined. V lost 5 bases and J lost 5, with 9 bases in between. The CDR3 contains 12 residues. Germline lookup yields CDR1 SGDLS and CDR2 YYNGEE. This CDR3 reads CASSHIGDTQYF. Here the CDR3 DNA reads TGTGCCAGCAGTCACATCGGAGATACGCAGTATTTT.

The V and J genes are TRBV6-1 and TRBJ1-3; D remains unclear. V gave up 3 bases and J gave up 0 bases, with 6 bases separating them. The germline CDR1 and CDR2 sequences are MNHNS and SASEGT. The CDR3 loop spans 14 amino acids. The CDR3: CASSDGASGNTIYF. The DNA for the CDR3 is TGTGCCAGCAGTGACGGCGCCTCTGGAAACACCATATATTTT.

The DNA of the CDR3 is TGTGCCAGCGGCCCGATAAGAGATCAGCCCCAGCATTTT. Protein sequence: CASGPIRDQPQHF. The chain couples TRBV27 to TRBJ1-5; D gene ambiguous. This CDR3 contains 13 residues. The V end was cut by 8 bases, the J end by 5 bases, with 13 bases between. CDR1 MNHEY and CDR2 SMNVEV come from the germline V gene (reference sequence).

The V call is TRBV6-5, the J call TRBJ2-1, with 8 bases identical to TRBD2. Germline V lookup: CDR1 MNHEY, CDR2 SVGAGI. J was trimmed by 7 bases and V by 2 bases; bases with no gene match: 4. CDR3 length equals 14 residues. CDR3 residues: CASSYSSGGNEQFF. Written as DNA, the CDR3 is TGTGCCAGCAGTTACAGTTCGGGGGGGAATGAGCAGTTCTTC.

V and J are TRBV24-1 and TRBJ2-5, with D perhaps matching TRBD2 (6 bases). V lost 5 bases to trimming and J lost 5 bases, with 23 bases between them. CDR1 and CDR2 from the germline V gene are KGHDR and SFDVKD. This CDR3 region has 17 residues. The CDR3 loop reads CATSAGVGVADGETQYF. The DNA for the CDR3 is TGTGCCACCAGTGCGGGGGTGGGGGTAGCGGATGGGGAGACCCAGTACTTC.

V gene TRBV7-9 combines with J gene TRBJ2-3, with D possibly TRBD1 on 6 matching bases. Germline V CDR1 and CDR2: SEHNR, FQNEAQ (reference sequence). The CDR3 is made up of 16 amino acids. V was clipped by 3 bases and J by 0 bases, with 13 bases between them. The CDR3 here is CASSLLGATSTDTQYF. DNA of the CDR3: TGTGCCAGCAGCTTGCTGGGGGCAACTAGCACAGATACGCAGTATTTT.

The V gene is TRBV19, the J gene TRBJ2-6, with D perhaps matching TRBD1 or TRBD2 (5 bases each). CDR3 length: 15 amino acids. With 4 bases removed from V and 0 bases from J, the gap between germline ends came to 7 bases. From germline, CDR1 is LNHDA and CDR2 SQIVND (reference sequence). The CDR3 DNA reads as TGTGCCAGTAGTACCGGGACCTCTGGGGCCAACGTCCTGACTTTC. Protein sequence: CASSTGTSGANVLTF.

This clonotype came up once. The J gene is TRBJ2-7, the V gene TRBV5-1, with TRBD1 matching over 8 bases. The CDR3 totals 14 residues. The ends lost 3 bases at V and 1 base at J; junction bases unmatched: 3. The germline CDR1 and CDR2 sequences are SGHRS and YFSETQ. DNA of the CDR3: TGCGCCAGCAGCTCTCGACAGGGGTCCTACGAGCAGTACTTC. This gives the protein CASSSRQGSYEQYF.

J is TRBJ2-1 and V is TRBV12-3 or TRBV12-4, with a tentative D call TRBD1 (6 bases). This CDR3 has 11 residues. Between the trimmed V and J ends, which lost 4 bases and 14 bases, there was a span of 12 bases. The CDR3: CASSWGRGKFF. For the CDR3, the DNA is TGTGCCAGCAGTTGGGGAAGGGGGAAGTTCTTC.

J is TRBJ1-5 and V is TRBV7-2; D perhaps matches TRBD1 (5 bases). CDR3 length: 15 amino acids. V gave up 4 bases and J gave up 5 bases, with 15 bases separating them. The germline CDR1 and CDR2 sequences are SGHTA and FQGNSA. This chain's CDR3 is CASSSPGLQDQPQHF. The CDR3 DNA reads TGTGCCAGCAGCTCACCGGGACTCCAGGATCAGCCCCAGCATTTT.